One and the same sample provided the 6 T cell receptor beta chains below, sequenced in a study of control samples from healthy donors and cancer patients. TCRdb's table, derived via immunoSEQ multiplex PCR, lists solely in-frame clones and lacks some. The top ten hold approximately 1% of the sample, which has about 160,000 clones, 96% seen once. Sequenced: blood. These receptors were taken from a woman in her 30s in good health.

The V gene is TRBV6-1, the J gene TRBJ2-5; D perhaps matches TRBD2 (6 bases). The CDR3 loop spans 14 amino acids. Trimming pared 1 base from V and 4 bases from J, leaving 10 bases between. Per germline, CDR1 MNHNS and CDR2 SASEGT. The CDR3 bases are TGTGCCAGCAGTGAAGGCAGGGACTTAGAGACCCAGTACTTC. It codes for CASSEGRDLETQYF.

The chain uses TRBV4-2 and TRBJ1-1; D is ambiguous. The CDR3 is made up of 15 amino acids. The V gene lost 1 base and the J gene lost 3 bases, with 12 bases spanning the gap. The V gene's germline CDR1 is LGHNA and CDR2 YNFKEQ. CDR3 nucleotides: TGTGCCAGCAGCCAAGCGGGAAGGGCGGACACTGAAGCTTTCTTT. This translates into CASSQAGRADTEAFF.

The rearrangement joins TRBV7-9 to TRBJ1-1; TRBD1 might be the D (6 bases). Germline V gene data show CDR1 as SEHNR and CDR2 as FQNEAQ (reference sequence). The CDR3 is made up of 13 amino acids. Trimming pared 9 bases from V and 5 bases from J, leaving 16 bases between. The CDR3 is CASRQGQGTEAFF. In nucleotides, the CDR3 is TGTGCCAGTAGGCAGGGGCAGGGGACTGAAGCTTTCTTT.

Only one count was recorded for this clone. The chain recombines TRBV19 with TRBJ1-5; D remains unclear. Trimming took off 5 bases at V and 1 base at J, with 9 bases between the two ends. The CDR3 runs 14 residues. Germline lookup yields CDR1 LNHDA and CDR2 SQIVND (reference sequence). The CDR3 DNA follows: TGTGCCAGTAGTTTTTATGGGAGCAATCAGCCCCAGCATTTT. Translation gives CASSFYGSNQPQHF.

The CDR3 coding sequence is TGCGCCAGCAGCCGCCGAGACAGCCAAGAGACCCAGTACTTC. Translation: CASSRRDSQETQYF. J is TRBJ2-5 and V is TRBV4-1; weak D call: TRBD1 (5 bases). From germline, CDR1 is MGHRA and CDR2 YSYEKL. The CDR3 length is 14 residues. The V end lost 4 bases, the J end lost 1 base, and 10 bases lay between the germline ends.

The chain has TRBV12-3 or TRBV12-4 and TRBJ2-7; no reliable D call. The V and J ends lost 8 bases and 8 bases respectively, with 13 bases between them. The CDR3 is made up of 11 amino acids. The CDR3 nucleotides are TGTGCCAGCTGGGATCTTAGCAAGCAGTACTTC. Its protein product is CASWDLSKQYF.